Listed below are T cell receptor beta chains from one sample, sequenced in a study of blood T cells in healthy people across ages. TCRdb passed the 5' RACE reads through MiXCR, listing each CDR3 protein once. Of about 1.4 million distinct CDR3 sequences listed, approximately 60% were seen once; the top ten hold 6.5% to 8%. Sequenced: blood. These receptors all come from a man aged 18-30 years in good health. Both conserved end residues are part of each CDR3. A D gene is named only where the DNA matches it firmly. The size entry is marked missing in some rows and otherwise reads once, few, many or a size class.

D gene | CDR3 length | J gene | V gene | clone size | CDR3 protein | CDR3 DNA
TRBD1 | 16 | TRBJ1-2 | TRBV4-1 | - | CASSQDGNRGLPGYTF | TGCGCCAGCAGCCAAGATGGGAACAGGGGGCTTCCTGGCTACACCTTC
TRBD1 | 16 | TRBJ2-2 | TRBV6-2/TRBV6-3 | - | CASSYSGTDNTGELFF | TGTGCCAGCAGTTACTCTGGGACAGATAACACCGGGGAGCTGTTTTTT
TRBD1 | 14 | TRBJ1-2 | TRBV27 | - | CASRDRAANYGYTF | TGTGCCAGCAGGGACAGGGCAGCTAACTATGGCTACACCTTC
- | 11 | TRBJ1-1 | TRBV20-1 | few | CSARVGTEAFF | TGCAGTGCTAGAGTAGGTACTGAAGCTTTCTTT
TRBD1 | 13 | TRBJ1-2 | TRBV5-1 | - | CASSLGTGGNFTF | TGCGCCAGCAGCTTGGGGACAGGGGGCAATTTCACCTTC
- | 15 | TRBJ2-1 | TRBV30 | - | CAWIVGGSSYNEQFF | TGTGCCTGGATCGTAGGCGGAAGCTCCTACAATGAGCAGTTCTTC
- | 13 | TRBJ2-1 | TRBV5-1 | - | CASSCVSLNEQFF | TGCGCCAGCAGTTGTGTAAGTTTGAATGAGCAGTTCTTC
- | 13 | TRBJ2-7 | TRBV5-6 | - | CASSRRGTYEQYF | TGTGCCAGCAGCCGCCGCGGGACCTACGAGCAGTACTTC
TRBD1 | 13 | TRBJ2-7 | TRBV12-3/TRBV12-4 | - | CASRTQGDDEQYF | TGTGCCAGCAGGACACAGGGGGACGACGAGCAGTACTTC
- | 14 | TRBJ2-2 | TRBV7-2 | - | CASSPRGFGGELFF | TGTGCCAGCAGCCCCAGGGGTTTTGGCGGGGAGCTGTTTTTT
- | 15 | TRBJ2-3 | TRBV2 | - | CASRTVGNSTDTQYF | TGTGCCAGCAGAACAGTGGGGAATAGCACAGATACGCAGTATTTT
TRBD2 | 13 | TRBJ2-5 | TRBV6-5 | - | CASTAGVQETQYF | TGTGCCAGCACGGCGGGGGTCCAAGAGACCCAGTACTTC
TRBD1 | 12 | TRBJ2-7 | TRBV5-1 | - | CASGTGNGEQYF | TGCGCCAGCGGGACAGGGAATGGCGAGCAGTACTTC
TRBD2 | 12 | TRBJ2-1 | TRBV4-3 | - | CASRKWGGEQFF | TGCGCCAGCAGGAAATGGGGGGGTGAGCAGTTCTTC
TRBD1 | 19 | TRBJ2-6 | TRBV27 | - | CASSSTPRQGTAGANVLTF | TGTGCCAGCAGTTCAACCCCAAGACAGGGTACGGCTGGGGCCAACGTCCTGACTTTC
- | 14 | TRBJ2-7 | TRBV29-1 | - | CSVESTNPGNEQYF | TGCAGCGTTGAAAGTACAAATCCAGGGAACGAGCAGTACTTC
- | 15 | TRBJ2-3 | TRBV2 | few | CASKPDGSSTDTQYF | TGTGCCAGCAAACCGGACGGATCTAGCACAGATACGCAGTATTTT